A selection of T cell receptor beta chains follows, all from one sample in a study of shared clonotypes between healthy human individuals. Clones were sequenced by immunoSEQ multiplex PCR, and TCRdb holds only the in-frame ones, with some missing. The sample lists nearly 600,000 clones, 95% occurring once. Material for sequencing was naive CD8+ T cells sorted from blood. Source of these receptors: a woman in her 30s in good health. CDR3s include the opening cysteine and the closing phenylalanine or tryptophan. D genes are given only for firm matches. Only part of the rows carry a size: once, few, many, or a class if the clone is expanded.

d_gene | j_gene | v_gene | abundance | CDR3nt | CDR3aa
NA | TRBJ1-1 | TRBV29-1 | once | TGCAGCGTTGGCGGGACCCCTGAAGCTTTCTTT | CSVGGTPEAFF
NA | TRBJ2-3 | TRBV7-9 | NA | TGTGCCAGCAGCCCAAAGGGGTTCACAGATACGCAGTATTTT | CASSPKGFTDTQYF
TRBD2 | TRBJ2-1 | TRBV4-1 | NA | TGCGCCAGCAGCCAAGGAGGGCCGGGACTATCTATTCGAGAGCAGTTCTTC | CASSQGGPGLSIREQFF
NA | TRBJ2-7 | TRBV4-1 | NA | TGCGCCAGCAGCCAAGATTTTGCGGGAAGCTCCTACGAGCAGTACTTC | CASSQDFAGSSYEQYF
NA | TRBJ2-7 | TRBV7-8 | NA | TGTGCCAGCAGCGGGGCTAGCGCATCCTACGAGCAGTACTTC | CASSGASASYEQYF
NA | TRBJ2-7 | TRBV19 | NA | TGTGCCAGTAGCTTGAGAGGATCGTTTGAGCAGTACTTC | CASSLRGSFEQYF
TRBD2 | TRBJ2-3 | TRBV28 | NA | TGTGCCAGCAGGTTTGCACTGGCGGGAGATTTGGATACGCAGTATTTT | CASRFALAGDLDTQYF
NA | TRBJ2-1 | TRBV19 | NA | TGTGCCAGTAGTTACTCGGGCAATGAGCAGTTCTTC | CASSYSGNEQFF
NA | TRBJ1-1 | TRBV27 | NA | TGTGCCAGCAGTTGGGCCAACGAGAACACTGAAGCTTTCTTT | CASSWANENTEAFF
NA | TRBJ1-1 | TRBV6-6 | NA | TGTGCCAGCAGTTACGACCTTTTGGATAGCGCTTTCTTT | CASSYDLLDSAFF
NA | TRBJ2-7 | TRBV13 | NA | TGTGCCAGCAGCTTAGCCGGCTACGAGCAGTACTTC | CASSLAGYEQYF
NA | TRBJ2-5 | TRBV13 | NA | TGTGCCAGCAGCTTGAAACAGTACCAAGAGACCCAGTACTTC | CASSLKQYQETQYF
TRBD1 | TRBJ1-5 | TRBV15 | NA | TGTGCCACCAGCCGGACCCCACAGGGGATCGGTCAGCCCCAGCATTTT | CATSRTPQGIGQPQHF
NA | TRBJ1-4 | TRBV13 | few | TGTGCCAGCAGCGTGGATGAAAAACTGTTTTTT | CASSVDEKLFF
TRBD1 | TRBJ2-6 | TRBV27 | NA | TGTGCCAGCAGTGAAAAGCGGGACAGGGCGAAGGTCGTCCTGACTTTC | CASSEKRDRAKVVLTF
TRBD2 | TRBJ2-2 | TRBV29-1 | NA | TGCAGCGCCATCGGGGGACTAGCGGGAGGGCCCGGGGAGCTGTTTTTT | CSAIGGLAGGPGELFF
TRBD1 | TRBJ1-1 | TRBV27 | NA | TGTGCCAGCAGAAACAGGGGGCCCCGTATTAACACTGAAGCTTTCTTT | CASRNRGPRINTEAFF
NA | TRBJ2-1 | TRBV2 | NA | TGTGCCAGCGATAGCGGAAAATACAATGAGCAGTTCTTC | CASDSGKYNEQFF
TRBD2 | TRBJ2-1 | TRBV9 | NA | TGTGCCAGCAGCGTAAGACGAGAGAGGGGCCGGATGACTAGCGGGAGACCCCATGAGCAGTTCTTC | CASSVRRERGRMTSGRPHEQFF
NA | TRBJ1-1 | TRBV9 | NA | TGTGCCAGCAGCGTAAACTCGGGGGGCGCAAAGAACACTGAAGCTTTCTTT | CASSVNSGGAKNTEAFF
NA | TRBJ2-7 | TRBV19 | NA | TGTGCCAGTAGTATAGGGACGGGAGCCTACGAGCAGTACTTC | CASSIGTGAYEQYF
NA | TRBJ1-5 | TRBV28 | NA | TGTGCCAGCAGTTTAACAGGGAGCAATCAGCCCCAGCATTTT | CASSLTGSNQPQHF
NA | TRBJ2-7 | TRBV13 | NA | TGTGCCAGCAGCCCACAGACAGTCTCCTACGAGCAGTACTTC | CASSPQTVSYEQYF
TRBD1 | TRBJ1-2 | TRBV27 | NA | TGTGCCAGCAGTTTACAGGGGGCGGTTGGCTACACCTTC | CASSLQGAVGYTF
NA | TRBJ1-3 | TRBV9 | NA | TGTGCCAGCAGCCTCGGGACGGCGGGGTCTGGAAACACCATATATTTT | CASSLGTAGSGNTIYF
NA | TRBJ2-3 | TRBV15 | NA | TGTGCCACCAGCCGTACTAGCTGGGTCACAGATACGCAGTATTTT | CATSRTSWVTDTQYF
NA | TRBJ2-1 | TRBV5-4 | NA | TGTGCCAGCAGCTTGGTAATGGGGCAGTTCTTC | CASSLVMGQFF
TRBD1 | TRBJ1-1 | TRBV30 | few | TGTGCCTGGAGTGTAGGCAGGGGGAATGAAGCTTTCTTT | CAWSVGRGNEAFF
TRBD1 | TRBJ2-5 | TRBV6-1 | once | TGTGCCAGCGGACCTCGACAGGGATCAGAGACCCAGTACTTC | CASGPRQGSETQYF
NA | TRBJ2-1 | TRBV9 | NA | TGTGCCAGCAGCTCCTACGCGGGGCTTTACAATGAGCAGTTCTTC | CASSSYAGLYNEQFF
NA | TRBJ1-5 | TRBV6-1 | NA | TGTGCCAGCAAGTCCCGCGGGAGCAATCAGCCCCAGCATTTT | CASKSRGSNQPQHF
TRBD1 | TRBJ2-1 | TRBV6-5 | NA | TGTGCCAGCGGGGACAGGGTTTACAATGAGCAGTTCTTC | CASGDRVYNEQFF
NA | TRBJ2-5 | TRBV6-5 | NA | TGTGCCAGCAGTTACCAGACCCAAGAGACCCAGTACTTC | CASSYQTQETQYF
NA | TRBJ2-7 | TRBV5-1 | NA | TGCGCCAGCAGCTTGGTATCGACCTACGAGCAGTACTTC | CASSLVSTYEQYF
TRBD2 | TRBJ2-2 | TRBV7-9 | few | TGTGCCAGCAGCCATAGCGGGAACCCCGACACCGGGGAGCTGTTTTTT | CASSHSGNPDTGELFF
TRBD1 | TRBJ2-5 | TRBV5-6 | NA | TGTGCCAGCAGCCCGGAAACAGGGGGCCAAGAGACCCAGTACTTC | CASSPETGGQETQYF
NA | TRBJ2-1 | TRBV5-1 | NA | TGCGCCAGCAGCCCCCGGCTGAGATACAATGAGCAGTTCTTC | CASSPRLRYNEQFF
NA | TRBJ1-2 | TRBV27 | NA | TGTGCCAGCACGACCCTCGGAGCAGGGCAAGGCTACACCTTC | CASTTLGAGQGYTF
NA | TRBJ2-3 | TRBV27 | NA | TGTGCCAGCAGTCACTCGGTCGTTAGCACAGATACGCAGTATTTT | CASSHSVVSTDTQYF
NA | TRBJ1-5 | TRBV4-2 | NA | TGTGCCAGCAGCCAACCCGGCGGCCGACAATCAGATCAGCCCCAGCATTTT | CASSQPGGRQSDQPQHF
NA | TRBJ1-5 | TRBV12-5 | NA | TGTGCTAGTGGTTCCGAGGTAGGCAATCAGCCCCAGCATTTT | CASGSEVGNQPQHF
NA | TRBJ2-7 | TRBV19 | NA | TGTGCCAGTAGTATCGGTTGGGCGCAAAACGGGGACGAGCAGTACTTC | CASSIGWAQNGDEQYF
NA | TRBJ1-2 | TRBV6-6 | NA | TGTGCCAGCAGTTACGGACCAGGACGGTACTATGGCTACACCTTC | CASSYGPGRYYGYTF
NA | TRBJ2-7 | TRBV5-1 | NA | TGCGCCAGCAGCCACGAGGGAGACTACGAGCAGTACTTC | CASSHEGDYEQYF
NA | TRBJ1-1 | TRBV7-8 | NA | TGTGCCAGCAGCCAATCAATCGTAGGGGGTGAAGCTTTCTTT | CASSQSIVGGEAFF
NA | TRBJ2-7 | TRBV11-2 | NA | TGTGCCAGCAGCTTAGGGGGCGATTGGGACGAGCAGTACTTC | CASSLGGDWDEQYF
TRBD2 | TRBJ2-7 | TRBV10-2 | NA | TGCGCCAGCAGTGATCTTCTAGCGGGCGGGGGCGAGCAGTACTTC | CASSDLLAGGGEQYF
NA | TRBJ1-5 | TRBV28 | NA | TGTGCCAGCACCAGCCCCGGACTAGCGAGAAGCAATCAGCCCCAGCATTTT | CASTSPGLARSNQPQHF
NA | TRBJ2-1 | TRBV7-9 | NA | TGTGCCAGCAGCCCTCGTGGGGGATCCATGGAGTTCTTC | CASSPRGGSMEFF
TRBD2 | TRBJ2-1 | TRBV19 | NA | TGTGCCAGTAGTAGAGCGGGACTAGCGGGCCCCAATGAGCAGTTCTTC | CASSRAGLAGPNEQFF
NA | TRBJ1-1 | TRBV6-5 | NA | TGTGCCAGCAGTTACGAGTTGGGGAACACTGAAGCTTTCTTT | CASSYELGNTEAFF
NA | TRBJ2-1 | TRBV13 | NA | TGTGCCAGCAGCTCCGAGACTAGCTACAATGAGCAGTTCTTC | CASSSETSYNEQFF
TRBD2 | TRBJ2-7 | TRBV7-2 | NA | TGTGCCAGCAGCTTAGGGACTAGCGGGAGATACTCCTACGAGCAGTACTTC | CASSLGTSGRYSYEQYF
TRBD1 | TRBJ1-2 | TRBV19 | few | TGTGCCAGTAGCCCCGCGGGACAGGGGTATGGCTACACCTTC | CASSPAGQGYGYTF
TRBD2 | TRBJ2-1 | TRBV7-9 | NA | TGTGCCAGCAGCTTAATCGCTAGCGGGTTGGATGAGCAGTTCTTC | CASSLIASGLDEQFF